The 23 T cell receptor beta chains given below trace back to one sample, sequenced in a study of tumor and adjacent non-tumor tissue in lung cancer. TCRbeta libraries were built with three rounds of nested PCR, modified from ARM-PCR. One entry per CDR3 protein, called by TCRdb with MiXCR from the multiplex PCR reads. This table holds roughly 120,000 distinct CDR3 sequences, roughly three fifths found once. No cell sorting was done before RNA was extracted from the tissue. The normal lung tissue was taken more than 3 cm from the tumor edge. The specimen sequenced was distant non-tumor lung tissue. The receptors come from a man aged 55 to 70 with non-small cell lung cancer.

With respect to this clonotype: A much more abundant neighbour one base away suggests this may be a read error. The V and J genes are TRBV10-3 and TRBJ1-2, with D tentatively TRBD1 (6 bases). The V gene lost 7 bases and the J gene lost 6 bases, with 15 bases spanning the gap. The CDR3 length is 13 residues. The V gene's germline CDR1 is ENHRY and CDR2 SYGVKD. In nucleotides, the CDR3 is TGTGCCATCAAAGGCAGGGGTATTAATGGCTACACCTTC. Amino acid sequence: CAIKGRGINGYTF.

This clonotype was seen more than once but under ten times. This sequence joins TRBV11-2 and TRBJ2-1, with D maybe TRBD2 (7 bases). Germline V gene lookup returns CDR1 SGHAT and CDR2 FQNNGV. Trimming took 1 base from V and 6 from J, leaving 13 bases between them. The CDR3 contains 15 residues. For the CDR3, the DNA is TGTGCCAGCAGCTTAGTCGCGGGGGCCACCAATGAGCAGTTCTTC. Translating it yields CASSLVAGATNEQFF.

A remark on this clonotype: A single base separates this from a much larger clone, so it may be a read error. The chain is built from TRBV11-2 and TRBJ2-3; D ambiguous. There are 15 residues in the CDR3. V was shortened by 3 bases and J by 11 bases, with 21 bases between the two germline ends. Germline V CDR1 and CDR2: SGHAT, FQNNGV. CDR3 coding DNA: TGTGCCAGCAGCTTTGCTAGTTGGCTCACATATATGCAGTATTTT. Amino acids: CASSFASWLTYMQYF.

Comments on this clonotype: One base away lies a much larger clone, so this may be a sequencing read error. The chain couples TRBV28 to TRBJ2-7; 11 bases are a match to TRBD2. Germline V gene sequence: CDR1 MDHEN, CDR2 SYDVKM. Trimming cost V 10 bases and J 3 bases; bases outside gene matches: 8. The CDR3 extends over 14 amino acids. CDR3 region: CATRRTSGYYEQYF. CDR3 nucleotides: TGTGCCACCAGACGGACTAGCGGGTACTACGAGCAGTACTTC. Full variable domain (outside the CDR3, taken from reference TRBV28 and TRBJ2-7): DVKVTQSSRYLVKRTGEKVFLECVQDMDHENMFWYRQDPGLGLRLIYFSYDVKMKEKGDIPEGYSVSREKKERFSLILESASTNQTSMYLCATRRTSGYYEQYFGPGTRLTVT.

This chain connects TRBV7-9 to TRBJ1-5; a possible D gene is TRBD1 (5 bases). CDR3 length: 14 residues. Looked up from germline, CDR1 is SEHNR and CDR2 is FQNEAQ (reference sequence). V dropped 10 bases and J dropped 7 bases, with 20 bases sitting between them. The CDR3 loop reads CANSTGGDGQPQHF. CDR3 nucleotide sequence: TGTGCCAACTCCACCGGGGGGGATGGCCAGCCCCAGCATTTT.

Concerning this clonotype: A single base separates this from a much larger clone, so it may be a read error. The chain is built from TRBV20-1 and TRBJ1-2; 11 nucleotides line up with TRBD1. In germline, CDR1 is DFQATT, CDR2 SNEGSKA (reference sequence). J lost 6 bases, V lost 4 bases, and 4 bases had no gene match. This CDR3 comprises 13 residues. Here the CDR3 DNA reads TGCAGTGCTAAAAGGACAGGGGGCCATGGCTACACCTTC. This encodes CSAKRTGGHGYTF.

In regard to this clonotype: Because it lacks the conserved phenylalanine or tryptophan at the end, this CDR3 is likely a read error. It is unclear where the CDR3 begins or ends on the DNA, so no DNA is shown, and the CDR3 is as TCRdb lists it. The CDR3 spells CASSWEGLANEQFP. This chain joins TRBV11-3 and TRBJ2-1; the table's D gene call, TRBD2, was not cross checked with the DNA. The CDR3 is 14 residues long, counting both termini. Germline CDR1 SGHNT, CDR2 YENEEA.

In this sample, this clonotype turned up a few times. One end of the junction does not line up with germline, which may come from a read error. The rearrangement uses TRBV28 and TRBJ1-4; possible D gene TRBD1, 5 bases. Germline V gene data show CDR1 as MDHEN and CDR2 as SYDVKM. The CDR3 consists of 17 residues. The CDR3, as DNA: TGTGCCACCAGTGAACTTCTCCTATCAGGGAAGAGTGAAAAACTGTTTTTT. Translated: CATSELLLSGKSEKLFF. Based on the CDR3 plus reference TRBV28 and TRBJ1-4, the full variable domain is DVKVTQSSRYLVKRTGEKVFLECVQDMDHENMFWYRQDPGLGLRLIYFSYDVKMKEKGDIPEGYSVSREKKERFSLILESASTNQTSMYLCATSELLLSGKSEKLFFGSGTQLSVL.

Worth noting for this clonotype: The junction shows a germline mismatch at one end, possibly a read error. CDR3 loop: CNVRLGGVFGYTF. CDR3 nucleotide sequence: TGCAACGTTCGCTTGGGGGGGGTCTTTGGCTATACCTTC. The chain couples TRBV29-1 to TRBJ1-2; maybe TRBD1 (5 bases). The CDR3 loop spans 13 amino acids. CDR1 is SQVTM, CDR2 ANQGSEA, per germline.

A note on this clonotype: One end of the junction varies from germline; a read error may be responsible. CDR3 region: CVSRSNRGLTRELFF. CDR3 bases: TGTGTCAGCAGGTCGAACAGGGGGCTTACCAGGGAGCTGTTTTTT. This chain joins TRBV12-3 or TRBV12-4 and TRBJ2-2; 9 bases fit TRBD1. The CDR3 runs 15 residues.

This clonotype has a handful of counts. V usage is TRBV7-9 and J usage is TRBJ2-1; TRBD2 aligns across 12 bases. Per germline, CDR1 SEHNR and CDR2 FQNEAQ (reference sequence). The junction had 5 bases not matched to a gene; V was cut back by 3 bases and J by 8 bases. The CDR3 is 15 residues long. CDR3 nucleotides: TGTGCCAGCAGCTTCCCTAGCGGGAGGGGTCATGAGCAGTTCTTC. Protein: CASSFPSGRGHEQFF. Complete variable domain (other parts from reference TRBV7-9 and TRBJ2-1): DTGVSQNPRHKITKRGQNVTFRCDPISEHNRLYWYRQTLGQGPEFLTYFQNEAQLEKSRLLSDRFSAERPKGSFSTLEIQRTEQGDSAMYLCASSFPSGRGHEQFFGPGTRLTVL.

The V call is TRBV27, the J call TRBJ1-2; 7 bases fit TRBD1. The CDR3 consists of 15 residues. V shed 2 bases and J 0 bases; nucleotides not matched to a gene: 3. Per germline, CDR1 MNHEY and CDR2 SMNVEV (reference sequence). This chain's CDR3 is CASSLTGQANYGYTF. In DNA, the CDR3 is TGTGCCAGCAGTTTAACCGGACAGGCTAACTATGGCTACACCTTC.

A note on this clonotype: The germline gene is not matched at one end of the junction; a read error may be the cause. The CDR3 DNA follows: TGCAATGCTAGTACGGGACTAGCGTTAAATGAGCAGTTCTTC. Protein sequence: CNASTGLALNEQFF. J is TRBJ2-1 and V is TRBV20-1; 10 positions agree with TRBD2. Germline V gene lookup returns CDR1 DFQATT and CDR2 SNEGSKA (reference sequence). This CDR3 has 14 amino acids.

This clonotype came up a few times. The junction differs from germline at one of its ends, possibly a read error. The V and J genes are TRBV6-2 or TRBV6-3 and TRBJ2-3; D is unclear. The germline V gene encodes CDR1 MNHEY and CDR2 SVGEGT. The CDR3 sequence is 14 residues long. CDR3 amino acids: CASTSPPPTDTRYF. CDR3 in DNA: TGTGCCAGCACGTCTCCTCCCCCTACAGATACGCGGTATTTT.

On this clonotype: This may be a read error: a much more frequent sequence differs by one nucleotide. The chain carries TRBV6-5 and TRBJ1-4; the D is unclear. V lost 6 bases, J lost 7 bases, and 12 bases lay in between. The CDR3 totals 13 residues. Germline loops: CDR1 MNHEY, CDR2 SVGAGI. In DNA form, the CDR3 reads TGTGCCAGCAGCCCCACGATTAGTGAAAAACTGTTTTTT. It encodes CASSPTISEKLFF.

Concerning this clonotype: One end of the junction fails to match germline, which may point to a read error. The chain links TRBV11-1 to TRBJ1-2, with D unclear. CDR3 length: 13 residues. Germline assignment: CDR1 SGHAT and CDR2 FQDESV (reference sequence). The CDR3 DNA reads TGCGCCAGCGGCTTAGCCAGGTCGGATGGCTACACCTTC. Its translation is CASGLARSDGYTF.

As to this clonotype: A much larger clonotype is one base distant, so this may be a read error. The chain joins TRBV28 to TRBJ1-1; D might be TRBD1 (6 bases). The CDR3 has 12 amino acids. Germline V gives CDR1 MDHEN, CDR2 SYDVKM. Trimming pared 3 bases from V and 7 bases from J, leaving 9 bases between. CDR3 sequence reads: CASSFGQSEAFF. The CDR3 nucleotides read TGTGCCAGCAGTTTCGGACAGAGTGAAGCTTTCTTT.

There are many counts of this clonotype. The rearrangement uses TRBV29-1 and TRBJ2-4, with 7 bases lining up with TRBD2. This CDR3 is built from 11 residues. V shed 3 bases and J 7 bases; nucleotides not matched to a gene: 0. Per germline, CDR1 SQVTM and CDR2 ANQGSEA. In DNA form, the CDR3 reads TGCAGCGTTGACGGGGGGAACATTCAGTACTTC. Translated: CSVDGGNIQYF.

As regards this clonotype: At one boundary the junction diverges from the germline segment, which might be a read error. In nucleotides, the CDR3 is TGTGCCGGCAGCTTACCCGACCACGAGCAGTACTTC. It translates to CAGSLPDHEQYF. The chain joins TRBV5-6 to TRBJ2-7; unclear D gene. This CDR3 region has 12 residues. The germline V gene encodes CDR1 SGHDT and CDR2 YYEEEE.

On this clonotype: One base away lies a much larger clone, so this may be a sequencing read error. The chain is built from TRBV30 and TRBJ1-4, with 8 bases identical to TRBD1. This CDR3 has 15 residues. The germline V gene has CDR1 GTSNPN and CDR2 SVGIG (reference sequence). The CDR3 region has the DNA TGTACCTGGAGGAAAACAGGGGGGCATAATGAAAAACTGTTTTTT. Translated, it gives CTWRKTGGHNEKLFF.

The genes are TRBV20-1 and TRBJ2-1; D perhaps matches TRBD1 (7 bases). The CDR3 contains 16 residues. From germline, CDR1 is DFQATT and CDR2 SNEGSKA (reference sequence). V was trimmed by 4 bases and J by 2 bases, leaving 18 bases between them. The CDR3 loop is CSAMGDSGGTYNEQFF. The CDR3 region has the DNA TGCAGTGCTATGGGGGATTCAGGGGGGACCTACAATGAGCAGTTCTTC.

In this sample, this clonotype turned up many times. The CDR3 is CASSRGGSTGELFF. In DNA form, the CDR3 reads TGCGCCAGCAGCCGGGGGGGGAGCACCGGGGAGCTGTTTTTT. The V and J genes are TRBV4-1 and TRBJ2-2; 7 nucleotides match TRBD2. The trim removed 4 bases at V and 4 bases at J, leaving 3 bases unmatched. This CDR3 comprises 14 residues. Germline CDR1 reads MGHRA; CDR2 reads YSYEKL.

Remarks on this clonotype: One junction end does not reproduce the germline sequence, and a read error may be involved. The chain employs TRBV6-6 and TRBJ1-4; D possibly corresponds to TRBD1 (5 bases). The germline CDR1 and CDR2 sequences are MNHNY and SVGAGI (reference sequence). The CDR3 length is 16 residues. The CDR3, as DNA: TGTGCCAGCAGTTACCTACGGAGGGGTTACAGTGAAAAACTGCTTTTT. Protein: CASSYLRRGYSEKLLF.